The entry below describes one TCR beta chain. The junction shows a germline mismatch at one end, possibly a read error. The sample belongs to a study of cytomegalovirus exposure and HLA in healthy donors. The germline V gene encodes CDR1 SGHVS and CDR2 FQNEAQ. The CDR3 is 17 amino acids. The primer mix had 60 Vbeta and 13 Jbeta primers. Measured with immunoSEQ multiplex PCR; TCRdb has only the in-frame clones, and not every one. Of 85,000 to 130,000 clones detected, 65% to 80% appear once; the ten largest clones hold roughly 6%. This receptor was taken from a woman aged 50 to 60 in good health and CMV-seropositive. Sample: PBMCs. The rearrangement uses TRBV7-8 and TRBJ1-2, with 7 bases fitting TRBD1. CDR3 in DNA: TGTGCCAGCGGCTTAGAGCTACAGGGGCCCTCTAACTATGGCTACACCTTC. Its protein product is CASGLELQGPSNYGYTF.